This TCR beta chain is from a study of T cells in Graves' hyperthyroidism and ophthalmopathy. Study-level results: Model-based prediction identified ophthalmopathy a median roughly 6.1 months prior to its onset.

Regions amplified from RNA transcripts were the TCR beta CDR3 regions. The HTBI primer set drove a first-round RT-PCR of the TCR CDR3. Each CDR3 protein is one row after TCRdb ran MiXCR on the multiplex PCR reads. This table holds roughly 560,000 distinct CDR3 sequences, 14% to 15% found once. Losses at the gene ends were 6 bases for V and 6 bases for J; bases not matched to a gene: 7. Germline lookup yields CDR1 MNHNS and CDR2 SASEGT. The length of the CDR3 is 14 residues. This clonotype has a count of ten or more. The antigen is undetermined. V and J are TRBV6-1 and TRBJ1-5; the match to TRBD1 covers 8 bases. Sequenced material: blood. This sequence originates from a woman in her thirties or forties with Graves' ophthalmopathy. CDR3 coding DNA: TGTGCCAGCAGCGGACAGGGTCCGAGTCAGCCCCAGCATTTT. Protein sequence: CASSGQGPSQPQHF.